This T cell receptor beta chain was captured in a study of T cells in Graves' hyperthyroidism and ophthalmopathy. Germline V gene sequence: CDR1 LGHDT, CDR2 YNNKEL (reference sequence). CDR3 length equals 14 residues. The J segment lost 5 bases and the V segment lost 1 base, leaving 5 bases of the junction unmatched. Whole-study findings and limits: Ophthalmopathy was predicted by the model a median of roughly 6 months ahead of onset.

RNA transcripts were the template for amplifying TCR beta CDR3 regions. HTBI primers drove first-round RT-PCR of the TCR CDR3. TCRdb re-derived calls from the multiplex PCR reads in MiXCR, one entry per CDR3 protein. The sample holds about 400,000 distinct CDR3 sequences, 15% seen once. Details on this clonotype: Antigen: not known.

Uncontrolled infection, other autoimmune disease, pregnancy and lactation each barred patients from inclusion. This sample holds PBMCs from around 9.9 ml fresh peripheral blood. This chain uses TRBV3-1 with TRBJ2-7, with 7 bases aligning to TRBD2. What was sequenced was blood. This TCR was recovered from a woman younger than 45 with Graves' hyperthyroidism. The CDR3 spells CASSQVGGSNEQYF. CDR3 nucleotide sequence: TGTGCCAGCAGCCAAGTCGGCGGGAGTAACGAGCAGTACTTC.